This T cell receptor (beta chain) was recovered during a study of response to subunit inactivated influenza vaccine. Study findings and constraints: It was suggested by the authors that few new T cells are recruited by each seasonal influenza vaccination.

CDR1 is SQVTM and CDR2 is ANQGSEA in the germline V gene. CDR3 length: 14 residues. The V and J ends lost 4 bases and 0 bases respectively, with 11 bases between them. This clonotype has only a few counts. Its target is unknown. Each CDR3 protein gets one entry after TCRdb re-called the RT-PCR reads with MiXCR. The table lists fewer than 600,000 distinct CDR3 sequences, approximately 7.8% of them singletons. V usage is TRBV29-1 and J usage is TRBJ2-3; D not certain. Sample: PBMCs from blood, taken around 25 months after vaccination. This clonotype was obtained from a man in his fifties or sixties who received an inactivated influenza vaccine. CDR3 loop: CSVAAQTSTDTQYF. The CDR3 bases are TGCAGCGTTGCGGCCCAGACTAGCACAGATACGCAGTATTTT.